This is a list of T cell receptor beta chains from one sample in a study of blood T cell repertoires in COVID-19. TCRdb's copy holds only in-frame clones and misses some; the assay was immunoSEQ multiplex PCR. This sample has roughly 30,000 clones, with roughly 80% found just once. Sequencing was carried out using peripheral blood. These receptors were taken from a woman aged 55-70 years with acute or convalescent COVID-19. The CDR3 runs from the conserved cysteine through the conserved F or W. D genes are given only for firm matches. Only part of the rows carry a size: once, few, many, or a class if the clone is expanded.

>TRBD1|13|TRBV6-7|TRBJ2-1|NA
TGTGCCAGCAGGCGACAGGGAATCGATGAGCAGTTCTTC
CASRRQGIDEQFF
>TRBD2|15|TRBV5-1|TRBJ2-7|NA
TGCGCCAGCAGCGAACTAGCGGGGGGTAACAACGAGCAGTACTTC
CASSELAGGNNEQYF
>TRBD1|13|TRBV5-1|TRBJ2-3|NA
TGCGCCAGCAGACCCGGGACAGAAAGAACGCAGTATTTT
CASRPGTERTQYF
>TRBD1|14|TRBV5-1|TRBJ2-5|NA
TGCGCCAGTTCGACAGGGGACAACCAAGAGACCCAGTACTTC
CASSTGDNQETQYF
>TRBD1|15|TRBV15|TRBJ1-2|NA
TGTGCCACCAGCAGACCTAGGACAGGGGTCTATGGCTACACCTTC
CATSRPRTGVYGYTF
>NA|15|TRBV30|TRBJ1-4|once
TGTGCCTGGACCGCCTCACGGGGGGCGGGGGAAAAACTGTTTTTT
CAWTASRGAGEKLFF
>TRBD1|15|TRBV5-1|TRBJ2-3|NA
TGCGCCAGCAGCTGGGGACAGGGCGGGCCAGATACGCAGTATTTT
CASSWGQGGPDTQYF
>NA|16|TRBV18|TRBJ1-1|NA
TGTGCCAGCTCACCACCGGGAGCAGGACGCAACACTGAAGCTTTCTTT
CASSPPGAGRNTEAFF
>TRBD1|13|TRBV10-1|TRBJ2-3|few
TGCGCCAGCAGGGGACAGGGGACAGATACGCAGTATTTT
CASRGQGTDTQYF
>TRBD1|15|TRBV2|TRBJ1-1|once
TGTGCCAGCAGCAGGGGGTCAGCCTCCGACACTGAAGCTTTCTTT
CASSRGSASDTEAFF
>TRBD1|15|TRBV30|TRBJ1-6|NA
TGTGCCTGGCAAAGGGGGACAGGGTACCTCTCACCCCTCCACTTT
CAWQRGTGYLSPLHF
>TRBD2|16|TRBV6-2/TRBV6-3|TRBJ2-5|NA
TGTGCCAGCAGTTGGACTGGGACTAGCGGGCAAGAGACCCAGTACTTC
CASSWTGTSGQETQYF
>NA|14|TRBV2|TRBJ2-7|NA
TGTGCCAGCCTGGGGGAGGAAGGGAACTACGAGCAGTACTTC
CASLGEEGNYEQYF
>TRBD1|14|TRBV6-1|TRBJ2-2|NA
TGTGCCAGCAGTGAAGTTGGACAGGCCGGGGAGCTGTTTTTT
CASSEVGQAGELFF
>TRBD2|16|TRBV3-1/TRBV3-2|TRBJ2-2|NA
TGTGCCAGCAGCCAAATACTAGCGGGTCTCACCGGGGAGCTGTTTTTT
CASSQILAGLTGELFF
>TRBD1|16|TRBV7-2|TRBJ2-1|NA
TGTGCCAGCAGCGCCTCTGGGACAGGGACTTACAATGAGCAGTTCTTC
CASSASGTGTYNEQFF
>TRBD1|14|TRBV5-1|TRBJ2-3|few
TGCGCCAGCGCCGGGACAGGGGGCACAGATACGCAGTATTTT
CASAGTGGTDTQYF
>TRBD2|16|TRBV7-8|TRBJ2-7|few
TGTGCCAGCAGCTCGCGACTAGCGGGGGGCTTCTACGAGCAGTACTTC
CASSSRLAGGFYEQYF
>TRBD1|15|TRBV28|TRBJ1-2|NA
TGTGCCAGCAGTTTAGGCGACAGGGGGCTGTATGGCTACACCTTC
CASSLGDRGLYGYTF
>NA|15|TRBV9|TRBJ2-7|few
TGTGCCAGCAGCATAGGAGGGGGTCCCACCTACGAGCAGTACTTC
CASSIGGGPTYEQYF
>NA|14|TRBV5-1|TRBJ1-2|NA
TGCGCCAGCAGCTTCTCAGGGGAGGGCTATGGCTACACCTTC
CASSFSGEGYGYTF
>NA|15|TRBV29-1|TRBJ2-7|NA
TGCAGCGTCGATCGGATTACAGGGCTAGTAAACGAGCAGTACTTC
CSVDRITGLVNEQYF
>TRBD2|18|TRBV18|TRBJ2-2|once
TGTGCCAGCTCACTACGGACTAGCGGGGGGGCCTCGGCCGGGGAGCTGTTTTTT
CASSLRTSGGASAGELFF
>NA|12|TRBV12-3/TRBV12-4|TRBJ1-2|NA
TGTGCCAGCAGCCCCGGGACTCGGGGCTACACCTTC
CASSPGTRGYTF
>TRBD1|14|TRBV19|TRBJ1-2|NA
TGTGCCAGTAGTATAAGGACAGGAAACTATGGCTACACCTTC
CASSIRTGNYGYTF
>NA|16|TRBV5-1|TRBJ1-1|NA
TGCGCCAGCAGCTTGGTTCCGGGGGGTACACGCACTGAAGCTTTCTTT
CASSLVPGGTRTEAFF
>TRBD2|15|TRBV4-1|TRBJ2-1|NA
TGCGCCAGCAGCCAGGGACGGGGGGGCCAGGATGAGCAGTTCTTC
CASSQGRGGQDEQFF
>NA|13|TRBV6-5|TRBJ1-1|once
TGTGCCAGCAGGCCAGACAGGTCGGTGAGGGCTTTCTTT
CASRPDRSVRAFF
>TRBD1|15|TRBV11-3|TRBJ1-2|NA
TGTGCCAGCAAACGCCGGGACAGGTGTGGTTTAAGCTACACCTTC
CASKRRDRCGLSYTF
>NA|20|TRBV28|TRBJ1-2|many
TGTGCCAGCAGTTTCCCCGAAGGCTCAGGTACCTATCGGATTTACTATGGCTACACCTTC
CASSFPEGSGTYRIYYGYTF
>NA|15|TRBV28|TRBJ1-1|NA
TGTGCCAGCAGCAAACTTCGTGAGACAGGCACTGAAGCTTTCTTT
CASSKLRETGTEAFF
>TRBD1|16|TRBV5-1|TRBJ1-1|once
TGCGCCAGCAGCCATCGGACAGGATCGGAGAACACTGAAGCTTTCTTT
CASSHRTGSENTEAFF
>NA|16|TRBV6-5|TRBJ1-3|NA
TGTGCCAGCAGTTACTCGAGTATGGACAGAGGAAACACCATATATTTT
CASSYSSMDRGNTIYF
>NA|10|TRBV24-1|TRBJ1-1|NA
TGCGGACAGCTGAACACTGAAGCTTTCTTT
CGQLNTEAFF
>NA|14|TRBV6-5|TRBJ2-1|once
TGTGCCAGCAGGAGCGGACCTGGCCCGGTTGAGCAGTTCTTC
CASRSGPGPVEQFF
>TRBD2|17|TRBV6-6|TRBJ2-1|NA
TGTGCCAGCAGTCACGGGGCTAGCGGGGGGTCCAGGAATGAGCAGTTCTTC
CASSHGASGGSRNEQFF
>NA|11|TRBV20-1|TRBJ2-7|NA
TGCAGTGCTTCTTTGCGCTACGAGCAGTACTTC
CSASLRYEQYF